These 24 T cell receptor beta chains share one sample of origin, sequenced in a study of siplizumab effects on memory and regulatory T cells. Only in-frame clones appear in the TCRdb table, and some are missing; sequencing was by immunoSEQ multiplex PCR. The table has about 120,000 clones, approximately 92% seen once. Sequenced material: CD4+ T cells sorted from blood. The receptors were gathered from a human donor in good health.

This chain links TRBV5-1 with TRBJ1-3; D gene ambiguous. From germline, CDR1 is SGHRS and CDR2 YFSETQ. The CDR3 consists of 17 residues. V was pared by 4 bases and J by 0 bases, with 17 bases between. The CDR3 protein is CASSQRWAGLSGNTIYF. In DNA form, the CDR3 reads TGCGCCAGCAGCCAAAGATGGGCAGGACTCTCTGGAAACACCATATATTTT.

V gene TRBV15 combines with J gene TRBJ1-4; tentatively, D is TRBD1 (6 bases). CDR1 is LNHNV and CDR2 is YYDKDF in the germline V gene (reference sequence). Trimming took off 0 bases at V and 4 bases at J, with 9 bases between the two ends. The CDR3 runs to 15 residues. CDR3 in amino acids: CATSRDGGHNEKLFF. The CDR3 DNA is TGTGCCACCAGCAGAGACGGGGGGCATAATGAAAAACTGTTTTTT.

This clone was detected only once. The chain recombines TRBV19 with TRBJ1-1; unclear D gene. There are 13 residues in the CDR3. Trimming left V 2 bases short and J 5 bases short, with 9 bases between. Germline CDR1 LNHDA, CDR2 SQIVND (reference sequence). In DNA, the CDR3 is TGTGCCAGTAGTATACGGCGAGGGACTGAAGCTTTCTTT. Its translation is CASSIRRGTEAFF.

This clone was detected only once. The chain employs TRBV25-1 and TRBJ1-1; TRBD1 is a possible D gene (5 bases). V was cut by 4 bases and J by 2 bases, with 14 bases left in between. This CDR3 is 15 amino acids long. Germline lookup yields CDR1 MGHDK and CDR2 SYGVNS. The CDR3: CASSVPGTGNTEAFF. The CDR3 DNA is TGTGCCAGCAGTGTCCCCGGGACGGGAAACACTGAAGCTTTCTTT.

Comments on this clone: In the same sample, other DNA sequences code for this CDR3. The CDR3, as DNA: TGTGCCAGCAGTTCCGGGACTAGCGGTTACAATGAGCAGTTCTTC. It specifies CASSSGTSGYNEQFF. The V and J genes are TRBV6-5 and TRBJ2-1, with 11 bases identical to TRBD2. V lost 4 bases to trimming and J lost 4 bases; unmatched junction nucleotides: 3. The CDR3 consists of 15 residues. CDR1 and CDR2 from the germline V gene are MNHEY and SVGAGI.

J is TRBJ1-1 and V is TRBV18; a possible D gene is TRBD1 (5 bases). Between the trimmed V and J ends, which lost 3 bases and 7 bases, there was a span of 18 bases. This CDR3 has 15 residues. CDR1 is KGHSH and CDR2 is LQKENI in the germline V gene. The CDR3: CASSPPLAREGEAFF. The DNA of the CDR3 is TGTGCCAGCTCACCCCCCCTGGCCAGGGAAGGTGAAGCTTTCTTT.

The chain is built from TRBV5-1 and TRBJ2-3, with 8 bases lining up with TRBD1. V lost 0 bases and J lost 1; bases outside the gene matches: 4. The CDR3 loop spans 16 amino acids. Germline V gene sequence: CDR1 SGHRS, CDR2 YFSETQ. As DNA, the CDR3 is TGCGCCAGCAGCTTGGGACAGGGGTCGGGCACAGATACGCAGTATTTT. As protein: CASSLGQGSGTDTQYF.

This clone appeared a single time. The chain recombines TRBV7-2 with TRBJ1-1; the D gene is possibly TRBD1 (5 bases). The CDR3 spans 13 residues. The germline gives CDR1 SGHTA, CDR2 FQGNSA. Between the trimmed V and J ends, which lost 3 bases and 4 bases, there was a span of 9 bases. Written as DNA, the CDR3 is TGTGCCAGCAGCTTTCAGGGAGGCACTGAAGCTTTCTTT. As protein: CASSFQGGTEAFF. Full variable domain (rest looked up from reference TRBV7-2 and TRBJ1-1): GAGVSQSPSNKVTEKGKDVELRCDPISGHTALYWYRQSLGQGLEFLIYFQGNSAPDKSGLPSDRFSAERTGGSVSTLTIQRTQQEDSAVYLCASSFQGGTEAFFGQGTRLTVV.

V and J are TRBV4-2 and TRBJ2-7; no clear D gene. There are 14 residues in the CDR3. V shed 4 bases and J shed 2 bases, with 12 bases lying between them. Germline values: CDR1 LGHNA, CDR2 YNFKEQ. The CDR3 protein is CASSPQYGPYEQYF. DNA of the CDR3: TGTGCCAGCAGCCCCCAGTACGGGCCCTACGAGCAGTACTTC.

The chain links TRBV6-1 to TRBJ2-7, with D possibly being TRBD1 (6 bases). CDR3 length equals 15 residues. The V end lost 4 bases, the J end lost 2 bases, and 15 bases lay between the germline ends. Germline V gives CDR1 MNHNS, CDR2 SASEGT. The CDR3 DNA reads TGTGCCAGCAGTGTTCTACCGGGACAAGCCTACGAGCAGTACTTC. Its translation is CASSVLPGQAYEQYF.

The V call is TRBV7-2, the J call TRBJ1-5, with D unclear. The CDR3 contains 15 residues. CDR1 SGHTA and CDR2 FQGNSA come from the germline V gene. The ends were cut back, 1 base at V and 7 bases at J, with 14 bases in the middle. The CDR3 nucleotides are TGTGCCAGCAGCTTAGGCCCGGACCCGGGGCAGCCCCAGCATTTT. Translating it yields CASSLGPDPGQPQHF.

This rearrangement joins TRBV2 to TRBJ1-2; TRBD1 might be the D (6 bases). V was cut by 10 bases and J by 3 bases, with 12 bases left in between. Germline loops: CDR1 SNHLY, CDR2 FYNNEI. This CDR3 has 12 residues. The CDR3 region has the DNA TGTGCCATAGAGGGGGTTTACTATGGCTACACCTTC. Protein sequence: CAIEGVYYGYTF.

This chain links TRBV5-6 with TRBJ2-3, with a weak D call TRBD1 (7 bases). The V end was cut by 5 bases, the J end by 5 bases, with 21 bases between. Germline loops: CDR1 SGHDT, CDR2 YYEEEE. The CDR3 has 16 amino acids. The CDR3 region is CASRTQGGQFGDTQYF. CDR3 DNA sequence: TGTGCCAGCAGGACTCAGGGGGGCCAGTTCGGAGATACGCAGTATTTT.

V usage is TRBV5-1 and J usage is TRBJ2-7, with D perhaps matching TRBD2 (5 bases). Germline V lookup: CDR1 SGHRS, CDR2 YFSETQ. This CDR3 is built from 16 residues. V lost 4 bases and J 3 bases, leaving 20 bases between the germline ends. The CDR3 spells CASSPISSPSNYEQYF. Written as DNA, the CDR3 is TGCGCCAGCAGCCCCATTTCTAGCCCTTCCAACTACGAGCAGTACTTC.

The CDR3 is CASSQDAADTQYF. The CDR3 DNA sequence: TGTGCCAGCAGCCAAGATGCGGCAGATACGCAGTATTTT. This rearrangement joins TRBV4-2 to TRBJ2-3; D is unresolved. Germline CDR1 and CDR2: LGHNA and YNFKEQ. The ends were cut back, 0 bases at V and 4 bases at J, with 5 bases in the middle. The CDR3 runs 13 residues.

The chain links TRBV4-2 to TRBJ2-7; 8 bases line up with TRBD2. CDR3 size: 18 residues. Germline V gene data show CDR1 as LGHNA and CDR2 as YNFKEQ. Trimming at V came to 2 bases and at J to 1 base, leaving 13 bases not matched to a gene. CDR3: CASSQISRLSGRSYEQYF. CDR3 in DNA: TGTGCCAGCAGCCAAATTTCAAGGCTGAGCGGGAGATCCTACGAGCAGTACTTC.

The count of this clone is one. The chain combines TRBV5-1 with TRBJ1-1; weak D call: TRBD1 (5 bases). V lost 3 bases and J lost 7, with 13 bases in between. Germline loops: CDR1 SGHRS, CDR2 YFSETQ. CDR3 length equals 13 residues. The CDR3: CASSYRDRNEAFF. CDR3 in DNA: TGCGCCAGCAGCTACCGGGACCGAAATGAAGCTTTCTTT.

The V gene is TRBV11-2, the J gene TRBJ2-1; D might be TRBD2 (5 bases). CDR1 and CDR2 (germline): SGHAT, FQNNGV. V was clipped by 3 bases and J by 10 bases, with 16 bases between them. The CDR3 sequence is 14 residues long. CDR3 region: CASSFPGTQREQFF. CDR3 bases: TGTGCCAGCAGCTTTCCGGGAACCCAGAGGGAGCAGTTCTTC.

The CDR3 DNA sequence: TGTGCCAGCACTCGAAGAATCGACACCGGGGAGCTGTTTTTT. Residues: CASTRRIDTGELFF. This chain joins TRBV6-5 and TRBJ2-2; D unresolved. The CDR3 totals 14 residues. Germline V gives CDR1 MNHEY, CDR2 SVGAGI. V lost 7 bases and J 3 bases, leaving 12 bases between the germline ends.

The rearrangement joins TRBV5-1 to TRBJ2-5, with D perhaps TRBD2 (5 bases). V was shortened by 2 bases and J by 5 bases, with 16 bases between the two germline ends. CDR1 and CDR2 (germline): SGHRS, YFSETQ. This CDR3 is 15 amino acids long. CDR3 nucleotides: TGCGCCAGCAGCTTTACCTCCGAGGGTGGGGAGACCCAGTACTTC. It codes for CASSFTSEGGETQYF.

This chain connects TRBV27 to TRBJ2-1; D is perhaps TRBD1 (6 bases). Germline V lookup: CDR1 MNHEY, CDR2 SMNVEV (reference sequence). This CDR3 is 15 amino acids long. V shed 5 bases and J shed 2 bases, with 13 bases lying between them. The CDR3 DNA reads TGTGCCAGCAGTCTTGGGGGCCTTACCTACAATGAGCAGTTCTTC. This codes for CASSLGGLTYNEQFF.

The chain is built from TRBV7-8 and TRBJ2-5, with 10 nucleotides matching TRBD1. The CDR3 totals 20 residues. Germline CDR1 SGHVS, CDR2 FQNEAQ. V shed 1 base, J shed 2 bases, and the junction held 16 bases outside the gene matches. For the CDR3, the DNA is TGTGCCAGCAGCTTAGGAGGAGACAGGGGGCGGGTGCGGCCTCAAGAGACCCAGTACTTC. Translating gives CASSLGGDRGRVRPQETQYF.

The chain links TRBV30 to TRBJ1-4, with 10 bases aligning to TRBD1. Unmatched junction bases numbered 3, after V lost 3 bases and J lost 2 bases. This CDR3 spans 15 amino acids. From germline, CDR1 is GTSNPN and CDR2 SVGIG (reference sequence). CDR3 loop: CAWSGTGATNEKLFF. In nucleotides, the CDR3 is TGTGCCTGGAGCGGGACAGGGGCGACTAATGAAAAACTGTTTTTT.

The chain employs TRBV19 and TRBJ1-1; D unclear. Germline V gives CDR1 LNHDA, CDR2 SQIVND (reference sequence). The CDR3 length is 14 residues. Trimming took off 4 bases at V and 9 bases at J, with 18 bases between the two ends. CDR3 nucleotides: TGTGCCAGTAGTAAGCGAGACGGGGTAGTGAAAGCTTTCTTT. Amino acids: CASSKRDGVVKAFF.